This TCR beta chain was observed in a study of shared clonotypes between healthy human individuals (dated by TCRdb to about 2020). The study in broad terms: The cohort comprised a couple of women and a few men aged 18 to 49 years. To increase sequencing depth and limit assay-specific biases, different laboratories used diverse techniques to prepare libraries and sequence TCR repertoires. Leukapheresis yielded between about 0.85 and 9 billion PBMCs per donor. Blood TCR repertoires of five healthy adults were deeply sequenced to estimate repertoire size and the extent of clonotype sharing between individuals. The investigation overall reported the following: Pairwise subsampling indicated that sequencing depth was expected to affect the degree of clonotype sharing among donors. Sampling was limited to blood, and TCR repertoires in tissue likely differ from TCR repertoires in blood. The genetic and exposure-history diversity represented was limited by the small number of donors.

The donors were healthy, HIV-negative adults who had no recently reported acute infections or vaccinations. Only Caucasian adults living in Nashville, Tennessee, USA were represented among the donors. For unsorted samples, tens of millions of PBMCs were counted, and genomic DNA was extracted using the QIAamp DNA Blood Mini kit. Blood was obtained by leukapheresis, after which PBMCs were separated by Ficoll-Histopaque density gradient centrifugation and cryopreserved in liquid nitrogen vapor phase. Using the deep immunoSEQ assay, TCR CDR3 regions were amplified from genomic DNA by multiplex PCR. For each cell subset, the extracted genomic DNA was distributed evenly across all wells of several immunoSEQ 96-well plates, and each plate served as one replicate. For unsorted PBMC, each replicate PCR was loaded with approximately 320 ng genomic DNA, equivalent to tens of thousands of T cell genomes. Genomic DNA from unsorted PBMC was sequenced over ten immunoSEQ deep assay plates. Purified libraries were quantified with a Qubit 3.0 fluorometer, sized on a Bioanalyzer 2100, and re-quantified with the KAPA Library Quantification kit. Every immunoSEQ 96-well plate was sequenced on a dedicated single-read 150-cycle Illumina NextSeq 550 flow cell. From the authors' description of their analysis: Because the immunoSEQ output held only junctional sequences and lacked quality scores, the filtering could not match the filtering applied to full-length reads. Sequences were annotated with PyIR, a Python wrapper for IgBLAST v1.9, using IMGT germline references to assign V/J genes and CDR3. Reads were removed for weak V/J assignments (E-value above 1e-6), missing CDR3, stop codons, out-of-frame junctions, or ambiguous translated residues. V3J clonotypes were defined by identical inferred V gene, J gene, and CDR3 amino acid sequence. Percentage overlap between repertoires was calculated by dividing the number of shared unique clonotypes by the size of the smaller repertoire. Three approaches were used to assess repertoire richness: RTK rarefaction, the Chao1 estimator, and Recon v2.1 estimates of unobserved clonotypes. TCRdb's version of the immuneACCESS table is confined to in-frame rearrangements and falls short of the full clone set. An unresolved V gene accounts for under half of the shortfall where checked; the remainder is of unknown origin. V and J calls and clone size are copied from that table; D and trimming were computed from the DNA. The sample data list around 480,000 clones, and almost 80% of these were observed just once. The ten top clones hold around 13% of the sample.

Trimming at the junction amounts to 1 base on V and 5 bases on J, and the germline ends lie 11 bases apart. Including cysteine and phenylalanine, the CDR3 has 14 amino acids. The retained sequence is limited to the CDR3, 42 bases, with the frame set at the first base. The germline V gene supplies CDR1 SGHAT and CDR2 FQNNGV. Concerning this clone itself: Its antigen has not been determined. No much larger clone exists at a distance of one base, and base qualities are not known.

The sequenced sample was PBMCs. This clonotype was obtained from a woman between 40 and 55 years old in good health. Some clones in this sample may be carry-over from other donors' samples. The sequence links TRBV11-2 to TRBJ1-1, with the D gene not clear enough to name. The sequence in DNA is TGTGCCAGCAGCTTAGCCTTGGTGGGGACTGAAGCTTTCTTT. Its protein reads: CASSLALVGTEAFF.